The source of this T cell receptor (beta chain) is a study of blood T cells in healthy people across ages. Each sample yielded at least 6 million isolated PBMCs. Per individual sample, total RNA of at least 5.5 micrograms was extracted. Study observations and caveats: Donor CMV status was unknown, possibly confounding expanded clonotype changes. Higher diversity and more naive CD4+ cells were features of long-lived donors, compared to aged donors.

A second 7 to 11 cycle PCR used barcoded and J-beta primers. TCRdb ran MiXCR on the 5' RACE reads and lists one entry per CDR3 protein. This sample has some 900,000 distinct CDR3 sequences, with 25% to 30% found just once. CDR1 and CDR2 from the germline V gene are SEHNR and FQNEAQ (reference sequence). V dropped 5 bases and J dropped 2 bases, with 18 bases sitting between them. This CDR3 spans 16 amino acids. This clonotype has a count of ten or more. The antigen is not known. The chain joins TRBV7-9 to TRBJ2-5; D possibly corresponds to TRBD1 (6 bases). The origin of this receptor is a woman aged 80 or over in good health. Sample: blood. CDR3 sequence reads: CASSPLFQGNQETQYF. As DNA, the CDR3 is TGTGCCAGCAGCCCCCTCTTCCAGGGGAATCAAGAGACCCAGTACTTC.